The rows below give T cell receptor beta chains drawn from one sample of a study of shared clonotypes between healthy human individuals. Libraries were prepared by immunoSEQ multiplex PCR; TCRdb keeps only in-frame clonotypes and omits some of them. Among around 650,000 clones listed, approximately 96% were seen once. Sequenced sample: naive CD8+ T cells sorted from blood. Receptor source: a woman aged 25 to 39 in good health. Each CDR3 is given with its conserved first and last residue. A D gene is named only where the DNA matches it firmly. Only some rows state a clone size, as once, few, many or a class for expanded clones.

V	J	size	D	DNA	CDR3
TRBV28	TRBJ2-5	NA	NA	TGTGCCAGCAGACCCGGCTTAGCACAAGAGACCCAGTACTTC	CASRPGLAQETQYF
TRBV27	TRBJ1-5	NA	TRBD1	TGTGCCAGCAGTGCTGGGACAGGAGGCAATCAGCCCCAGCATTTT	CASSAGTGGNQPQHF
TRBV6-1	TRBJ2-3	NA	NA	TGTGCCGCCGTCCTTGGGGATACGCAGTATTTT	CAAVLGDTQYF
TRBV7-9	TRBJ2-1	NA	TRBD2	TGTGCCAGCAGCTCTAGCGGGTCCTACAATGAGCAGTTCTTC	CASSSSGSYNEQFF
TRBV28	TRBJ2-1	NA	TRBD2	TGTGCCAGCAGTAAACTAGCGACTCTCAACAATGAGCAGTTCTTC	CASSKLATLNNEQFF
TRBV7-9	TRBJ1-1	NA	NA	TGTGCCAGCAATTACGACAGGAACACTGAAGCTTTCTTT	CASNYDRNTEAFF
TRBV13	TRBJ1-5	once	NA	TGTGCCAGCAGCTTAGGACAGGCCCTCAATCAGCCCCAGCATTTT	CASSLGQALNQPQHF
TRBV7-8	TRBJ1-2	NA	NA	TGTGCCAGCAGCCCGCCGGGACACTCCCCAGAGTCTTTGTTC	CASSPPGHSPESLF
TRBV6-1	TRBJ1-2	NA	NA	TGTGCCAGCAGTCTCTATGGCTCAAACTATGGCTACACCTTC	CASSLYGSNYGYTF
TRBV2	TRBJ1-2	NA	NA	TGTGCCAGCATGGTCGGGGATTCATATGGCTACACCTTC	CASMVGDSYGYTF
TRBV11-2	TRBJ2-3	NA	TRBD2	TGTGCCAGCACCTACCTAGCGGGAGGTAGGGATACGCAGTATTTT	CASTYLAGGRDTQYF
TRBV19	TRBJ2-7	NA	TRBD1	TGTGCCAGTAGTATAGCTGGACAGGTGTACGAGCAGTACTTC	CASSIAGQVYEQYF
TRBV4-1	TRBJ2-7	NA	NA	TGCGCCAGCAGCCAAGGGCTTGACTACGAGCAGTACTTC	CASSQGLDYEQYF
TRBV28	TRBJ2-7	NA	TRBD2	TGTGCCAGCAGTTTAGGCGGGAGGGCCCACGAGCAGTACTTC	CASSLGGRAHEQYF
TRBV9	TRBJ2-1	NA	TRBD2	TGTGCCAGCAGCGGACGACTCATAGCGGGAGATTACAATGAGCAGTTCTTC	CASSGRLIAGDYNEQFF
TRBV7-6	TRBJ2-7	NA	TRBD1	TGTGCCAGCAGCCAGGGGACAGGCGACGGCTACGAGCAGTACTTC	CASSQGTGDGYEQYF
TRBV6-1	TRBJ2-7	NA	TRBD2	TGTGCCAGCAGTGAATTCGGGAGTGGGGCGGGGGGCTACGAGCAGTACTTC	CASSEFGSGAGGYEQYF
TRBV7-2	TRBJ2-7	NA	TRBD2	TGTGCCAGCAGCTTAACAAGCGGGAGGGGGTACGAGCAGTACTTC	CASSLTSGRGYEQYF
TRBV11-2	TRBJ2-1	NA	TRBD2	TGTGCGGCTAGCGGGAGGCTTCGTAATGAGCAGTTCTTC	CAASGRLRNEQFF
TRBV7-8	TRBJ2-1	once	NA	TGTGCCAGCAGCCTGAGTGGCAATGAGCAGTTCTTC	CASSLSGNEQFF
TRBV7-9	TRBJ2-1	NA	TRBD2	TGTGCCAGCAGCCCCTCCAGCGGGAGGAAGCACAATGAGCAGTTCTTC	CASSPSSGRKHNEQFF
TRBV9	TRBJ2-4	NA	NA	TGTGCCAGCAGCGTAGGGCCAGGATTCGCCAAAAACATTCAGTACTTC	CASSVGPGFAKNIQYF
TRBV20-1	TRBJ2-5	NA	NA	TGCAGTGCTAGAGATCGCTTAACCCAGTACTTC	CSARDRLTQYF
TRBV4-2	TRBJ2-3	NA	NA	TGTGCCAGCAGCCAAGAGAGGACTAGCACAGATACGCAGTATTTT	CASSQERTSTDTQYF
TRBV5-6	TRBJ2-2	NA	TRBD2	TGTGCCAGCAGCTTGGGTGCGGGAGGGGGCACCGGGGAGCTGTTTTTT	CASSLGAGGGTGELFF
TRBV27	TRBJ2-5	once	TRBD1	TGTGCCAGCAGTTTGGCAGGGGGCACATGGGAGACCCAGTACTTC	CASSLAGGTWETQYF
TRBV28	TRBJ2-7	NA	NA	TGTGCCAGCAGTTTGGCAGGCTCAACCTACGAGCAGTACTTC	CASSLAGSTYEQYF
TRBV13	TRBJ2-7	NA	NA	TGTGCCAGCAGCTTAGCTAGGGGGGAGATCTACGAGCAGTACTTC	CASSLARGEIYEQYF
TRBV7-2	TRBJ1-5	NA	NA	TGTGCCAGCAGCTTAGGTTTGGGTCCAGATCCCAATCAGCCCCAGCATTTT	CASSLGLGPDPNQPQHF
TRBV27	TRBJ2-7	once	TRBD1	TGTGCCAGCAGTCGGACAGGGAGCGGCGAGCAGTACTTC	CASSRTGSGEQYF
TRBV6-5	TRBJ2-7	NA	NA	TGTGCCAGCAGTTATGTCGGCAGCTCCTACGAGCAGTACTTC	CASSYVGSSYEQYF
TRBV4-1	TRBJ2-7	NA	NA	TGCGCCAGCAGCCAAGCCTTACGAGGAGTCAAGTACTTC	CASSQALRGVKYF
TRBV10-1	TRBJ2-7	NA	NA	TGCGCCACCCCCCTGTGTGGGGCTAGCTCCTACGAGCAGTACTTC	CATPLCGASSYEQYF